The clone carrying this TCR beta chain appeared a few times. Its antigen is as yet unknown. This sample stems from a study of cytomegalovirus exposure and HLA in healthy donors. Broader study findings: Being indistinguishable, some V segments were excluded, TRBV6-2 and TRBV6-3 among them. Some TCR beta chains (approximately 180 of them) were listed as cytomegalovirus-associated.

The germline V gene has CDR1 SGHVS and CDR2 FQNEAQ. Trimming removed 4 bases from V and 2 bases from J, with 16 bases in between. The CDR3 runs to 16 residues. Researchers ran the PCR with 60 Vbeta and 13 Jbeta primers. Libraries were prepared by immunoSEQ multiplex PCR; TCRdb keeps only in-frame clonotypes and omits some of them. The table lists around 110,000 clones, roughly 70% of them singletons. V and J are TRBV7-8 and TRBJ2-3, with TRBD2 as a possible D gene (5 bases). The sequenced sample consisted of PBMCs. The source is a woman aged 40 to 55 in good health and CMV-seropositive. In nucleotides, the CDR3 is TGTGCCAGCAGCTCCCGTAGTGCGGGTATCACAGATACGCAGTATTTT. It is translated as CASSSRSAGITDTQYF.